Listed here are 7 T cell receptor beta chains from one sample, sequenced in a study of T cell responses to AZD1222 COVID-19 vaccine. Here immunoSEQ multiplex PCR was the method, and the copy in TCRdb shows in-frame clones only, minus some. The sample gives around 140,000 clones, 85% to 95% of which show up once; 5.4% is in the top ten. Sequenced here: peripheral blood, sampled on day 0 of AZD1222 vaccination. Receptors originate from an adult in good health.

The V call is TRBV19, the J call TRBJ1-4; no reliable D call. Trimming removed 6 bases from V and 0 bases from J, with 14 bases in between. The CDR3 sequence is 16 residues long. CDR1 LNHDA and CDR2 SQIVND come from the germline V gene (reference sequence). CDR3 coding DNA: TGTGCCAGTAGGACGGAAGGGTATACAACTAATGAAAAACTGTTTTTT. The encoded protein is CASRTEGYTTNEKLFF.

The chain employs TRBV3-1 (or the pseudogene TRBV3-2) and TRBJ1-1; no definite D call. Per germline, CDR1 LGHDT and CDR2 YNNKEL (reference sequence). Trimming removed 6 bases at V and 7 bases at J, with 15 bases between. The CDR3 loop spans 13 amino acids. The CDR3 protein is CASRAIGGYEAFF. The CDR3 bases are TGTGCCAGCAGGGCAATAGGAGGGTATGAAGCTTTCTTT.

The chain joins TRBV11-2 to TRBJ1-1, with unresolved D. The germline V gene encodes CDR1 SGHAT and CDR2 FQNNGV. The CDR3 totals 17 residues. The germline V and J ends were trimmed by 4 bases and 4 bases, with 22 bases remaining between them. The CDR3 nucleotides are TGTGCCAGCAGCTCGACCGGGTCCCTTGATAGGTCCACTGAAGCTTTCTTT. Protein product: CASSSTGSLDRSTEAFF. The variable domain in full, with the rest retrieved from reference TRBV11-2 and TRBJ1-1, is EAGVAQSPRYKIIEKRQSVAFWCNPISGHATLYWYQQILGQGPKLLIQFQNNGVVDDSQLPKDRFSAERLKGVDSTLKIQPAKLEDSAVYLCASSSTGSLDRSTEAFFGQGTRLTVV.

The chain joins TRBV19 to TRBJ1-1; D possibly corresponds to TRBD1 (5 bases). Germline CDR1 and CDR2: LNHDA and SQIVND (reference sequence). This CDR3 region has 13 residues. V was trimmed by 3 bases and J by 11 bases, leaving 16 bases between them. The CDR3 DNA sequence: TGTGCCAGTAGTATCGGCCTCACTCCAGGGGCTTTCTTT. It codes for CASSIGLTPGAFF.

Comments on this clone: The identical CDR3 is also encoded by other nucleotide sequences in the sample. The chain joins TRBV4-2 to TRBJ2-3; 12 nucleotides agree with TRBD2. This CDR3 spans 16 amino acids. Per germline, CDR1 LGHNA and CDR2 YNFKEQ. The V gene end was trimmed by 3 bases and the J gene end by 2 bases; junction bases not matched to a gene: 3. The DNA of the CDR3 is TGTGCCAGCAGCCAGGGGACTAGCGGGTCCACAGATACGCAGTATTTT. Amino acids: CASSQGTSGSTDTQYF.

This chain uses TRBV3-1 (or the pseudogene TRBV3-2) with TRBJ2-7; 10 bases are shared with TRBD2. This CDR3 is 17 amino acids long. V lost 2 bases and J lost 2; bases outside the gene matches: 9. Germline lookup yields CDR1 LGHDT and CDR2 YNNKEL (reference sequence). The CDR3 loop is CASSQFVLAGIPYEQYF. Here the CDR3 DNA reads TGTGCCAGCAGCCAATTTGTACTAGCGGGAATACCCTACGAGCAGTACTTC.

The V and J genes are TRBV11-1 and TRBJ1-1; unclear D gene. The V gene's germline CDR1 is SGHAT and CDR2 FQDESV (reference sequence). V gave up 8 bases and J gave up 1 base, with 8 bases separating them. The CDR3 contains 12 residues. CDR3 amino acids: CASSLSNTEAFF. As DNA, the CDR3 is TGTGCCAGCTCTCTATCGAACACTGAAGCTTTCTTT.